The 25 T cell receptor beta chains in this list originate from one sample, sequenced in a study of beta chain features in type 1 diabetes. Expressed TCRB transcripts were sequenced because the isolated RNA had all been reverse transcribed beforehand. TCRdb's copy holds only in-frame clones and misses some; the assay was immunoSEQ multiplex PCR. The table lists nearly 700,000 clones, around 15% of them singletons, with around 0.022% in the top ten. The antigens for these receptors are not known. Study-wide points: Moderate yet significant TCRB CDR3 shortening was seen in Type 1 diabetes patients in all four CD4+ subsets.

Sample: naive CD4+ T cells from blood. These receptors originate from a man aged 18 to 29 with type 1 diabetes.

The V gene is TRBV4-1, the J gene TRBJ1-1; D is possibly TRBD1 (5 bases). The germline V and J ends were trimmed by 4 bases and 1 base, with 13 bases remaining between them. This CDR3 is 15 amino acids long. Germline lookup yields CDR1 MGHRA and CDR2 YSYEKL. In nucleotides, the CDR3 is TGCGCCAGCAGCCTCCCGGGACCGACGAACACTGAAGCTTTCTTT. Its protein is CASSLPGPTNTEAFF.

This clone has just a few counts. Different DNA sequences within this sample yield the same CDR3. The rearrangement uses TRBV25-1 and TRBJ2-3; the D is unclear. The CDR3 is 12 residues long. Trimming cost V 6 bases and J 6 bases, with 10 bases left between them. Germline lookup yields CDR1 MGHDK and CDR2 SYGVNS. The CDR3 loop is CASSLSTDTQYF. Written as DNA, the CDR3 is TGTGCCAGCAGCCTCTCTACGGATACGCAGTATTTT.

The V gene is TRBV5-1, the J gene TRBJ1-2; the D is unclear. The CDR3 loop spans 16 amino acids. Germline V gives CDR1 SGHRS, CDR2 YFSETQ. V was pared by 4 bases and J by 2 bases, with 18 bases between. DNA for the CDR3: TGCGCCAGCAGCGGCGGGTCCGGGAGCAGAAACTATGGCTACACCTTC. Translation gives CASSGGSGSRNYGYTF.

This clone was detected only a few times. This chain joins TRBV30 and TRBJ2-1, with D tentatively TRBD2 (7 bases). Germline CDR1 reads GTSNPN; CDR2 reads SVGIG (reference sequence). V was trimmed by 3 bases and J by 3 bases, leaving 15 bases between them. There are 15 residues in the CDR3. CDR3 in amino acids: CAWRSPGGHYNEQFF. CDR3 coding DNA: TGTGCCTGGAGATCCCCCGGGGGGCACTACAATGAGCAGTTCTTC.

This clone was found a few times. V usage is TRBV4-1 and J usage is TRBJ1-3, with D hard to call. From germline, CDR1 is MGHRA and CDR2 YSYEKL. This CDR3 spans 15 amino acids. The germline V and J ends were trimmed by 4 bases and 0 bases, with 10 bases remaining between them. The CDR3 DNA sequence: TGCGCCAGCAGCCCCCAACTTACCTCTGGAAACACCATATATTTT. Its protein is CASSPQLTSGNTIYF.

V usage is TRBV6-5 and J usage is TRBJ1-5, with 9 bases lining up with TRBD1. After removal of 4 bases from V and 6 bases from J, the junction contained 7 bases not matched to a gene. The CDR3 sequence is 15 residues long. Looked up from germline, CDR1 is MNHEY and CDR2 is SVGAGI. The DNA for the CDR3 is TGTGCCAGCAGTTCACAGGGGGCGCTCAGTCAGCCCCAGCATTTT. The encoded protein is CASSSQGALSQPQHF.

This clone occurred a few times. This chain connects TRBV14 to TRBJ2-1; 16 bases are shared with TRBD2. The germline V gene has CDR1 SGHDN and CDR2 FVKESK. This CDR3 has 19 residues. V lost 4 bases, J lost 3 bases, and 9 bases stayed unmatched. CDR3 residues: CASSPLPGLAGGLYNEQFF. The CDR3 region has the DNA TGTGCCAGCAGCCCCTTACCGGGACTAGCGGGGGGGCTCTACAATGAGCAGTTCTTC.

The V gene is TRBV7-9, the J gene TRBJ1-4, with D possibly being TRBD1 (5 bases). Trimming cost V 5 bases and J 8 bases, with 15 bases left between them. Per the germline V gene, CDR1 is SEHNR and CDR2 is FQNEAQ (reference sequence). The CDR3 runs 14 residues. Here the CDR3 DNA reads TGTGCCAGCAGCCCCATTGGGGCCAGAGAAAAACTGTTTTTT. This translates into CASSPIGAREKLFF. Combining the CDR3 with reference TRBV7-9 and TRBJ1-4 gives the whole variable domain DTGVSQNPRHKITKRGQNVTFRCDPISEHNRLYWYRQTLGQGPEFLTYFQNEAQLEKSRLLSDRFSAERPKGSFSTLEIQRTEQGDSAMYLCASSPIGAREKLFFGSGTQLSVL.

The chain is built from TRBV30 and TRBJ2-2; no definite D call. Looked up from germline, CDR1 is GTSNPN and CDR2 is SVGIG (reference sequence). Trimming took 4 bases from V and 4 from J, leaving 16 bases between them. This CDR3 is built from 15 residues. In nucleotides, the CDR3 is TGTGCCTGGACCCTACCCCCCTACACCACCGGGGAGCTGTTTTTT. It encodes CAWTLPPYTTGELFF.

The chain links TRBV5-1 to TRBJ2-3, with 8 bases identical to TRBD1. Germline CDR1 and CDR2: SGHRS and YFSETQ. The junction had 4 bases not matched to a gene; V was cut back by 4 bases and J by 3 bases. The CDR3 spans 14 residues. CDR3 nucleotide sequence: TGCGCCAGCAGCCCGGGACAGGAAACAGATACGCAGTATTTT. Translation gives CASSPGQETDTQYF.

This clone has just a few counts. The chain carries TRBV4-1 and TRBJ1-5; a weak D match, TRBD1 (5 bases). This CDR3 has 14 amino acids. Trimming stripped 4 bases from V and 0 bases from J, with 7 bases between. Germline assignment: CDR1 MGHRA and CDR2 YSYEKL. The CDR3 DNA follows: TGCGCCAGCAGCCGACAGATTAGCAATCAGCCCCAGCATTTT. Its protein is CASSRQISNQPQHF.

In its sample, this clone was seen a few times. V and J are TRBV4-1 and TRBJ2-3; 8 bases align to TRBD1. The CDR3 has 15 amino acids. Germline CDR1 is MGHRA and CDR2 is YSYEKL. J was trimmed by 5 bases and V by 0 bases; bases with no gene match: 4. CDR3 nucleotides: TGCGCCAGCAGCCAAGAGGGGACAGGATTAGATACGCAGTATTTT. It yields the protein CASSQEGTGLDTQYF.

This clone was counted a single time. The genes are TRBV30 and TRBJ2-6; no reliable D call. Looked up from germline, CDR1 is GTSNPN and CDR2 is SVGIG (reference sequence). Trimming cost V 2 bases and J 4 bases, with 3 bases left between them. The length of the CDR3 is 12 residues. CDR3 residues: CAWSNGANVLTF. The CDR3 region has the DNA TGTGCCTGGAGTAACGGGGCCAACGTCCTGACTTTC.

This clone came up a few times. The chain carries TRBV2 and TRBJ2-3; 8 nucleotides align to TRBD1. This CDR3 spans 16 amino acids. The junction had 11 bases not matched to a gene; V was cut back by 6 bases and J by 3 bases. CDR1 SNHLY and CDR2 FYNNEI come from the germline V gene. CDR3 sequence reads: CASRPLQGDPTDTQYF. The CDR3 coding sequence is TGTGCCAGCAGGCCTCTACAGGGGGATCCGACAGATACGCAGTATTTT.

Only a few counts were recorded for this clone. The CDR3 nucleotides are TGTGCCAGCAGCCGAGCAACCGGGACAGGGGTCCAAGAGACCCAGTACTTC. It is translated as CASSRATGTGVQETQYF. The chain recombines TRBV7-8 with TRBJ2-5; 10 nucleotides agree with TRBD1. V gave up 5 bases and J gave up 1 base; unmatched junction bases: 10. The CDR3 is 17 amino acids. The germline gives CDR1 SGHVS, CDR2 FQNEAQ.

The V and J genes are TRBV27 and TRBJ1-1; 7 bases fit TRBD1. Germline CDR1 and CDR2: MNHEY and SMNVEV (reference sequence). There are 15 residues in the CDR3. V was pared by 5 bases and J by 0 bases, with 6 bases of the junction left unmatched. CDR3 amino acids: CASSLRGELNTEAFF. The CDR3 nucleotides are TGTGCCAGCAGTCTCAGGGGGGAGTTGAACACTGAAGCTTTCTTT.

This clone was found a few times. V usage is TRBV18 and J usage is TRBJ2-1, with 9 positions matching TRBD2. CDR1 is KGHSH, CDR2 LQKENI, per germline. CDR3 length: 16 residues. J gave up 6 bases and V 0 bases, and 6 bases lay outside the gene matches. For the CDR3, the DNA is TGTGCCAGCTCACCACCGTGGGCTAGCGGGGTCAATGAGCAGTTCTTC. It translates to CASSPPWASGVNEQFF. Full variable domain (rest looked up from reference TRBV18 and TRBJ2-1): NAGVMQNPRHLVRRRGQEARLRCSPMKGHSHVYWYRQLPEEGLKFMVYLQKENIIDESGMPKERFSAEFPKEGPSILRIQQVVRGDSAAYFCASSPPWASGVNEQFFGPGTRLTVL.

This clone came up a few times. This chain links TRBV18 with TRBJ2-1, with a tentative D call TRBD2 (5 bases). Trimming removed 2 bases at V and 9 bases at J, with 20 bases between. There are 16 residues in the CDR3. Germline V gene sequence: CDR1 KGHSH, CDR2 LQKENI. The DNA of the CDR3 is TGTGCCAGCTCACCAAGAGGCTCAGCCGGGGTCGGTGAGCAGTTCTTC. Its translation: CASSPRGSAGVGEQFF. The full variable domain, its missing parts supplied by reference TRBV18 and TRBJ2-1, is NAGVMQNPRHLVRRRGQEARLRCSPMKGHSHVYWYRQLPEEGLKFMVYLQKENIIDESGMPKERFSAEFPKEGPSILRIQQVVRGDSAAYFCASSPRGSAGVGEQFFGPGTRLTVL.

This clone was seen once. The chain uses TRBV11-2 and TRBJ1-1, with a weak D call TRBD1 (5 bases). The CDR3 is 13 residues long. V dropped 1 base and J dropped 11 bases, with 14 bases sitting between them. Looked up from germline, CDR1 is SGHAT and CDR2 is FQNNGV. In DNA form, the CDR3 reads TGTGCCAGCAGCTTAGGATCAGGGCAATCGGCTTTCTTT. It is translated as CASSLGSGQSAFF.

CDR3 sequence (DNA): TGTGCCAGCAGTTTCCGGCCTAGCAATCAGCCCCAGCATTTT. It translates to CASSFRPSNQPQHF. The genes are TRBV27 and TRBJ1-5; no clear D gene. The germline V and J ends were trimmed by 3 bases and 0 bases, with 6 bases remaining between them. This CDR3 has 14 residues. Germline V gene data show CDR1 as MNHEY and CDR2 as SMNVEV (reference sequence).

This clone was detected only a few times. The V gene is TRBV7-6, the J gene TRBJ1-1, with D unclear. CDR1 SGHVS and CDR2 FNYEAQ come from the germline V gene. V was shortened by 5 bases and J by 1 base, with 8 bases between the two germline ends. The CDR3 has 13 amino acids. CDR3 nucleotide sequence: TGTGCCAGCAGCGTCGCGGAGAACACTGAAGCTTTCTTT. The encoded protein is CASSVAENTEAFF.

This clone was seen only a few times. The chain combines TRBV29-1 with TRBJ1-5; 10 bases align to TRBD1. The CDR3 covers 13 residues. After removal of 5 bases from V and 7 bases from J, the junction contained 5 bases not matched to a gene. The germline V gene has CDR1 SQVTM and CDR2 ANQGSEA. CDR3 residues: CSVLDRGSQPQHF. In DNA form, the CDR3 reads TGCAGCGTTCTGGACAGGGGGAGCCAGCCCCAGCATTTT.

The chain couples TRBV5-1 to TRBJ2-7; possibly TRBD2 for D (6 bases). CDR1 and CDR2 from the germline V gene are SGHRS and YFSETQ. V dropped 4 bases and J dropped 5 bases, with 16 bases sitting between them. The CDR3 is 14 residues long. This CDR3 reads CASSAGPSKDEQYF. CDR3 DNA sequence: TGCGCCAGCAGCGCGGGACCCTCCAAGGACGAGCAGTACTTC.

There are a few counts of this clone. Additional DNA sequences in this sample encode the identical CDR3. V gene TRBV29-1 combines with J gene TRBJ2-2; no clear D. CDR3 size: 12 residues. The germline CDR1 and CDR2 sequences are SQVTM and ANQGSEA. Trimming removed 0 bases from V and 6 bases from J, with 5 bases in between. CDR3 loop: CSVEDLPGELFF. CDR3 sequence (DNA): TGCAGCGTTGAAGATCTTCCCGGGGAGCTGTTTTTT.

This clone has a count of ten or more. The chain uses TRBV14 and TRBJ2-1; the D is unclear. This CDR3 is built from 13 residues. Trimming took off 0 bases at V and 10 bases at J, with 10 bases between the two ends. The germline V gene has CDR1 SGHDN and CDR2 FVKESK. The CDR3 sequence is CASSQDVNFEQFF. In DNA, the CDR3 is TGTGCCAGCAGCCAAGATGTTAATTTCGAGCAGTTCTTC.